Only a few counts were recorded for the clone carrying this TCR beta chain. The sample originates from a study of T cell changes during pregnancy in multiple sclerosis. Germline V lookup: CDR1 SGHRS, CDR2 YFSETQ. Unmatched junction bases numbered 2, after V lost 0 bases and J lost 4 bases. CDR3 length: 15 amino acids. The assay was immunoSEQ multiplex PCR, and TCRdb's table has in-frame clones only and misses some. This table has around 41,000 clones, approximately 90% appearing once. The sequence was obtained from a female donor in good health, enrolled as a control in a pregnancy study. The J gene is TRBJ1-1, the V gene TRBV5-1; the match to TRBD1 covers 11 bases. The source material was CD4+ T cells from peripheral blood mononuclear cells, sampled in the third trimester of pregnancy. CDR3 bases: TGCGCCAGCAGCTTGGTCGGGACAGGGGGCACTGAAGCTTTCTTT. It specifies CASSLVGTGGTEAFF.